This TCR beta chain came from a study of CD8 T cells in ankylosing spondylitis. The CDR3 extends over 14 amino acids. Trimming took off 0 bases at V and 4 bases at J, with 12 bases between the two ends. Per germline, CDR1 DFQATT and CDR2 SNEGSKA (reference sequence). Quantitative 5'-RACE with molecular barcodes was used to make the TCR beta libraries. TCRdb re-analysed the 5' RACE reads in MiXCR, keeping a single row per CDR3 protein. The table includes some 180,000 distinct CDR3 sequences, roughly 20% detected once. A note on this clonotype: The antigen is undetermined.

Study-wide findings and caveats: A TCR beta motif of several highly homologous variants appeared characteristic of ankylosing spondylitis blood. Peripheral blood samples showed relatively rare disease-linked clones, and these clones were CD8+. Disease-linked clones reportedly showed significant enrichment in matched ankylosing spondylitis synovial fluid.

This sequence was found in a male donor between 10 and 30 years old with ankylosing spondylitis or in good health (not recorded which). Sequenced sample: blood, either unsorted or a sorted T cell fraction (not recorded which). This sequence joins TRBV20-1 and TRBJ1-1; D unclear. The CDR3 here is CSARDRQDGTEAFF. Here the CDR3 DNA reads TGCAGTGCTAGAGATAGGCAGGACGGCACTGAAGCTTTCTTT.